This T cell receptor beta chain originates from a study of T-cell reconstitution after alpha-beta-depleted transplantation in children. A TCRbeta library incorporating unique molecular identifiers was prepared. TCRdb re-analysed the PCR reads in MiXCR, keeping a single row per CDR3 protein. The sample shows 600,000 to 700,000 distinct CDR3 sequences, around a sixth of them seen only once. CDR3 length equals 15 residues. Germline lookup yields CDR1 MNHNS and CDR2 SASEGT. Unmatched junction bases numbered 7, after V lost 6 bases and J lost 4 bases. The genes are TRBV6-1 and TRBJ2-5; 11 bases align to TRBD2. The material sequenced was PBMCs from the stem cell graft donor, taken from the stem cell graft. The sequence derives from a human donor who donated a stem cell graft to a child with acute myeloid leukemia. This chain's CDR3 is CASSNLLAGAETQYF. The CDR3 bases are TGTGCCAGCAGCAACCTACTAGCGGGGGCAGAGACCCAGTACTTC.